The clone carrying this T cell receptor (beta chain) was counted a few times. Its matching antigen is unknown. Trimming took off 3 bases at V and 9 bases at J, with 21 bases between the two ends. Germline V gives CDR1 MGHRA, CDR2 YSYEKL. CDR3 size: 16 residues. The sample is drawn from a study of CD8+ T cells in alopecia areata. Isolated RNA was reverse transcribed into cDNA used as the sequencing template. The assay was immunoSEQ multiplex PCR, and TCRdb's table has in-frame clones only and misses some. The data show 90,000 to 120,000 clones, approximately 61% seen once. Study-wide points: Scalp lesions, especially in alopecia totalis/universalis, had higher clonality than normal scalp.

The source of this sequence is a human donor with alopecia areata. The sample consisted of NKG2D-low CD8+ T cells sorted from blood. The chain recombines TRBV4-1 with TRBJ2-1, with no clear D. The CDR3 sequence: CASSHPVSKAQSEQFF. Written as DNA, the CDR3 is TGCGCCAGCAGCCACCCGGTCAGCAAGGCACAAAGTGAGCAGTTCTTC.